The 18 T cell receptor beta chains listed next were all sequenced from one sample in a study of blood T cells in healthy people across ages. The authors ran a second PCR of about 6 to 11 cycles using a sample-barcoded 5' primer and a J-beta primer mix. One entry per CDR3 protein, called by TCRdb with MiXCR from the 5' RACE reads. Seen here are approximately 680,000 distinct CDR3 sequences, about 30% observed once, and the top ten hold over 15%. The sequenced sample consisted of blood. These receptors all come from a woman older than 75 in good health.

This clonotype was counted a few times. This chain links TRBV12-3 or TRBV12-4 with TRBJ2-2; TRBD2 agrees at 7 bases. This CDR3 is 16 amino acids long. The junction had 3 bases not matched to a gene; V was cut back by 1 base and J by 1 base. The CDR3 DNA reads as TGTGCCAGCAGTTTAGGAGCGGGGAGGAACACCGGGGAGCTGTTTTTT. It is translated as CASSLGAGRNTGELFF.

The J gene is TRBJ2-3, the V gene TRBV29-1; D may correspond to TRBD1 or TRBD2 (6 bases each). This CDR3 has 16 amino acids. The germline CDR1 and CDR2 sequences are SQVTM and ANQGSEA. Trimming took 5 bases from V and 2 from J, leaving 20 bases between them. The DNA for the CDR3 is TGCAGCGTTACCCGGGGGCTAGCGCTCGACACAGATACGCAGTATTTT. Translating gives CSVTRGLALDTDTQYF.

This clonotype was seen a few times. The chain recombines TRBV2 with TRBJ1-5; 8 bases align to TRBD1. V was clipped by 2 bases and J by 5 bases; unmatched bases: 2. Per the germline V gene, CDR1 is SNHLY and CDR2 is FYNNEI. The length of the CDR3 is 14 residues. CDR3 region: CASSESRGHQPQHF. The CDR3 DNA follows: TGTGCCAGCAGTGAAAGCAGGGGGCATCAGCCCCAGCATTTT.

This clonotype has ten or more counts. The J gene is TRBJ2-3, the V gene TRBV6-5, with TRBD2 matching 9 bases. Germline loops: CDR1 MNHEY, CDR2 SVGAGI. The CDR3 has 14 amino acids. V shed 5 bases and J 5 bases; nucleotides not matched to a gene: 5. This CDR3 is CASSRGGARDTQYF. The CDR3 nucleotides are TGTGCCAGCAGTCGCGGGGGGGCCAGAGATACGCAGTATTTT.

This clonotype was picked up one time. The genes are TRBV7-2 and TRBJ2-3, with D unclear. Trimming removed 1 base from V and 7 bases from J, with 3 bases in between. The CDR3 runs 11 residues. CDR1 SGHTA and CDR2 FQGNSA come from the germline V gene. The CDR3 DNA is TGTGCCAGCAGCTTAGTAAATACGCAGTATTTT. Translation: CASSLVNTQYF. Complete variable domain (other parts from reference TRBV7-2 and TRBJ2-3): GAGVSQSPSNKVTEKGKDVELRCDPISGHTALYWYRQSLGQGLEFLIYFQGNSAPDKSGLPSDRFSAERTGGSVSTLTIQRTQQEDSAVYLCASSLVNTQYFGPGTRLTVL.

This clonotype was observed at least ten times. The V and J genes are TRBV29-1 and TRBJ2-1, with a possible D match to TRBD2 (6 bases). The V end lost 6 bases, the J end lost 7 bases, and 16 bases lay between the germline ends. The CDR3 totals 13 residues. From germline, CDR1 is SQVTM and CDR2 ANQGSEA. For the CDR3, the DNA is TGCAGCGTGGTAACCGGGACTGAAAATGAGCAGTTCTTC. Amino acid sequence: CSVVTGTENEQFF.

Points on this clonotype: It may be a read error: a sequence one base away is much more abundant. The chain has TRBV2 and TRBJ2-3, with TRBD2 matching over 8 bases. This CDR3 has 15 residues. The germline gives CDR1 SNHLY, CDR2 FYNNEI. The chain's CDR3 is CACSFSGDGTDTQYF. The CDR3, as DNA: TGTGCCTGCAGTTTTAGCGGGGACGGCACAGATACGCAGTATTTT.

This clonotype came up a few times. A much bigger clone sits one base away, suggesting this may be a read error. V is TRBV20-1 and J is TRBJ2-4, with TRBD2 matching 10 bases. The germline V gene has CDR1 DFQATT and CDR2 SNEGSKA (reference sequence). V lost 5 bases and J lost 13; bases outside the gene matches: 11. The CDR3 has 13 amino acids. As DNA, the CDR3 is TGCAGTGCTGGAGCGGGGGGGCCAAATGAGCAGTACTTC. This gives the protein CSAGAGGPNEQYF.

Turning to this clonotype: Being one base from a much bigger clone, this may be a read error. V and J are TRBV11-2 and TRBJ2-5; D may be TRBD1 (5 bases). The end of the DNA aligns better with TRBJ2-7, so the J call may be wrong. Germline CDR1 reads SGHAT; CDR2 reads FQNNGV. The length of the CDR3 is 13 residues. The CDR3 region is CAGSLIRGGEQYF. DNA for the CDR3: TGTGCCGGCAGCTTGATAAGGGGCGGCGAGCAGTACTTC.

This clonotype was counted at least ten times. V gene TRBV5-6 combines with J gene TRBJ1-1; 7 bases line up with TRBD1. Trimming at V came to 4 bases and at J to 3 bases, leaving 6 bases not matched to a gene. This CDR3 spans 14 amino acids. CDR1 is SGHDT and CDR2 is YYEEEE in the germline V gene. CDR3 DNA: TGTGCCAGCAGCCAAGGGGGCGCGGACACTGAAGCTTTCTTT. The encoded protein is CASSQGGADTEAFF. Complete variable domain (other parts from reference TRBV5-6 and TRBJ1-1): DAGVTQSPTHLIKTRGQQVTLRCSPKSGHDTVSWYQQALGQGPQFIFQYYEEEERQRGNFPDRFSGHQFPNYSSELNVNALLLGDSALYLCASSQGGADTEAFFGQGTRLTVV.

This chain uses TRBV11-2 with TRBJ2-2; 8 positions agree with TRBD2. The junction had 11 bases not matched to a gene; V was cut back by 4 bases and J by 7 bases. CDR3 size: 16 residues. Germline CDR1 SGHAT, CDR2 FQNNGV. CDR3 coding DNA: TGTGCCAGCAGCTCGGCACCGGGGGGGCCCGGCGGGGAGCTGTTTTTT. It yields the protein CASSSAPGGPGGELFF. The full variable domain, in which reference TRBV11-2 and TRBJ2-2 provide the parts outside the CDR3, is EAGVAQSPRYKIIEKRQSVAFWCNPISGHATLYWYQQILGQGPKLLIQFQNNGVVDDSQLPKDRFSAERLKGVDSTLKIQPAKLEDSAVYLCASSSAPGGPGGELFFGEGSRLTVL.

As concerns this clonotype: A much larger clone differs by one base, so this may be a read error. The CDR3 sequence: CAISDGNSQYF. CDR3 DNA sequence: TGTGCCATCAGTGATGGAAATTCGCAGTACTTC. The chain employs TRBV24-1 and TRBJ2-7; D not resolved. Germline lookup yields CDR1 KGHDR and CDR2 SFDVKD. The CDR3 covers 11 residues.

This clonotype came up many times. The CDR3 reads CASSLIDSSYEQYF. The CDR3 nucleotides are TGCGCCAGCAGCTTGATCGATAGCTCCTACGAGCAGTACTTC. The rearrangement uses TRBV5-1 and TRBJ2-7, with D unresolved. Germline V gene data show CDR1 as SGHRS and CDR2 as YFSETQ. This CDR3 has 14 residues. The germline V and J ends were trimmed by 1 base and 0 bases, with 8 bases remaining between them.

This chain uses TRBV7-2 with TRBJ1-2, with D perhaps matching TRBD1 (6 bases). V lost 2 bases to trimming and J lost 7 bases, with 14 bases between them. Germline values: CDR1 SGHTA, CDR2 FQGNSA. The CDR3 runs to 14 residues. CDR3 loop: CASSLMGAGFGYTF. CDR3 nucleotides: TGTGCCAGCAGCTTAATGGGGGCAGGGTTTGGCTACACCTTC.

In this sample, this clonotype turned up many times. The chain links TRBV7-8 to TRBJ2-3; a possible D gene is TRBD2 (5 bases). Germline CDR1 and CDR2: SGHVS and FQNEAQ. V lost 7 bases and J 2 bases, leaving 16 bases between the germline ends. The length of the CDR3 is 15 residues. The DNA of the CDR3 is TGTGCCAGCATCCCTGGACTGGCAAACACAGATACGCAGTATTTT. Translated: CASIPGLANTDTQYF.

This chain uses TRBV6-2 or TRBV6-3 with TRBJ2-1; no reliable D call. The CDR3 length is 14 residues. The germline V and J ends were trimmed by 7 bases and 0 bases, with 10 bases remaining between them. Germline CDR1 and CDR2: MNHEY and SVGEGT. CDR3 nucleotides: TGTGCCAGCAAAGGCCCGAGCTCCTACAATGAGCAGTTCTTC. Its translation is CASKGPSSYNEQFF.

With regard to this clonotype: Possible read error: a much larger clone is one base away. The rearrangement links TRBV12-3 or TRBV12-4 to TRBJ1-5, with TRBD1 as a possible D gene (6 bases). Trimming took off 5 bases at V and 11 bases at J, with 13 bases between the two ends. The CDR3 consists of 12 residues. For the CDR3, the DNA is TGTGCCAGCAGTCTCCAGGACAGCACCCAGCATTTT. It translates to CASSLQDSTQHF.

This clonotype was observed many times. The DNA for the CDR3 is TGCGCCAGCAGCTCGGGTACAGGATTCTCCTACGAGCAGTACTTC. Translated, it gives CASSSGTGFSYEQYF. The chain uses TRBV5-1 and TRBJ2-7; D might be TRBD1 (5 bases). The CDR3 runs to 15 residues. The V end was cut by 3 bases, the J end by 0 bases, with 13 bases between. Germline V lookup: CDR1 SGHRS, CDR2 YFSETQ. The full variable domain, its missing parts supplied by reference TRBV5-1 and TRBJ2-7, is KAGVTQTPRYLIKTRGQQVTLSCSPISGHRSVSWYQQTPGQGLQFLFEYFSETQRNKGNFPGRFSGRQFSNSRSEMNVSTLELGDSALYLCASSSGTGFSYEQYFGPGTRLTVT.